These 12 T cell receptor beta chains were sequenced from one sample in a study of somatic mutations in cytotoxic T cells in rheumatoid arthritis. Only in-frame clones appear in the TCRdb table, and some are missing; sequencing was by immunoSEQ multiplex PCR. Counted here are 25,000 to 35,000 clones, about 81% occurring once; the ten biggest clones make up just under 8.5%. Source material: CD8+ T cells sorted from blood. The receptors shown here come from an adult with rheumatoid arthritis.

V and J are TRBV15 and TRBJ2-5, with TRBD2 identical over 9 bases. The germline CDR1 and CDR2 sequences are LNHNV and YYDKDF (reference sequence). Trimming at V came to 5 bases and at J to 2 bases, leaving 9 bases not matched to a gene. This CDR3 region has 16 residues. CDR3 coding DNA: TGTGCCACCAGCGTAATAGCGGGGGCCCCTCAAGAGACCCAGTACTTC. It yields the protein CATSVIAGAPQETQYF.

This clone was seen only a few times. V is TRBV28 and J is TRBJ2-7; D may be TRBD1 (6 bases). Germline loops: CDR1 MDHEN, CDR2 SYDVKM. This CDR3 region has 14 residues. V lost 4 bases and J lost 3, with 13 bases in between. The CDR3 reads CASSSGRGYYEQYF. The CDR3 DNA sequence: TGTGCCAGCAGTTCCGGCAGGGGTTACTACGAGCAGTACTTC. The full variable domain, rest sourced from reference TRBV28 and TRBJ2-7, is DVKVTQSSRYLVKRTGEKVFLECVQDMDHENMFWYRQDPGLGLRLIYFSYDVKMKEKGDIPEGYSVSREKKERFSLILESASTNQTSMYLCASSSGRGYYEQYFGPGTRLTVT.

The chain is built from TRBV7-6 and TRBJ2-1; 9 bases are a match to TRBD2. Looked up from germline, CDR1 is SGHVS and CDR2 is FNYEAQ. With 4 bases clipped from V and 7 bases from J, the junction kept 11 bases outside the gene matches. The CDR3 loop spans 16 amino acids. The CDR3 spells CASSYRSGTSRNEQFF. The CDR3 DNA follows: TGTGCCAGCAGCTACCGCTCCGGGACTAGCAGAAATGAGCAGTTCTTC.

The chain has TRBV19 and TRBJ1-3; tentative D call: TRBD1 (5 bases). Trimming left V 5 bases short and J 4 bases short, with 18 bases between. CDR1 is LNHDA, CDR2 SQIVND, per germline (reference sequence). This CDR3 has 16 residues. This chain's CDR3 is CASSYTGTQAGNTIYF. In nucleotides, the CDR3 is TGTGCCAGTAGTTATACCGGGACCCAAGCCGGAAACACCATATATTTT.

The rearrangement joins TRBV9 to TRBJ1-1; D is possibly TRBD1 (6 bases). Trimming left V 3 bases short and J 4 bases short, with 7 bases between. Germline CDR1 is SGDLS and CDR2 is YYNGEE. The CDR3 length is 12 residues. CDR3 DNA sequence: TGTGCCAGCAGCGGGGGGGCCACTGAAGCTTTCTTT. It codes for CASSGGATEAFF.

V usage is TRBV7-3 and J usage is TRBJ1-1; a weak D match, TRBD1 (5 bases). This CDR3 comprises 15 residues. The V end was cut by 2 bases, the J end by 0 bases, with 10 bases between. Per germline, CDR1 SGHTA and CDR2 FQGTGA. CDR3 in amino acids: CASSLVRVMNTEAFF. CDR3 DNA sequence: TGTGCCAGCAGCTTAGTCAGGGTAATGAACACTGAAGCTTTCTTT.

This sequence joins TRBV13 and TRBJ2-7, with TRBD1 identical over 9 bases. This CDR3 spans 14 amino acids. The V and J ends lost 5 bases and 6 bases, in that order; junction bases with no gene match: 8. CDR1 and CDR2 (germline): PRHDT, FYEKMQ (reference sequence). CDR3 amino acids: CASSTGQGIGEQYF. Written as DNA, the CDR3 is TGTGCCAGCAGCACGGGACAGGGAATAGGCGAGCAGTACTTC.

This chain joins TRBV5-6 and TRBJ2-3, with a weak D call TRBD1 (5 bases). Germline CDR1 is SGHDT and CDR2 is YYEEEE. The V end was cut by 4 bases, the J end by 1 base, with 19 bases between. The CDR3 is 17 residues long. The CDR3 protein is CASSLLAGPSGTDTQYF. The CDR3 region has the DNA TGTGCCAGCAGCCTCCTGGCAGGGCCGTCGGGCACAGATACGCAGTATTTT.

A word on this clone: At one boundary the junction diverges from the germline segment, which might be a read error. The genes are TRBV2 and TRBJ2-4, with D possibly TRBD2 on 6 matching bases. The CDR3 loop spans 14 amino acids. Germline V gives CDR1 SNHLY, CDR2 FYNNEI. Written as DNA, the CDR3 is TGTGCCAGCAGCGAAGTAGGGACTCTAAACATTCAGTACTTC. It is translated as CASSEVGTLNIQYF. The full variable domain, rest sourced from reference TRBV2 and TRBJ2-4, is EPEVTQTPSHQVTQMGQEVILRCVPISNHLYFYWYRQILGQKVEFLVSFYNNEISEKSEIFDDQFSVERPDGSNFTLKIRSTKLEDSAMYFCASSEVGTLNIQYFGAGTRLSVL.

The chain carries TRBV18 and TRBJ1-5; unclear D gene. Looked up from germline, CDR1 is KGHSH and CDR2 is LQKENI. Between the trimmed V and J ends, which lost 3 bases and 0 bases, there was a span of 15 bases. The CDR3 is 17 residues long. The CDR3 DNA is TGTGCCAGCTCACCTACGGACCTACTCCATAGCAATCAGCCCCAGCATTTT. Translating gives CASSPTDLLHSNQPQHF.

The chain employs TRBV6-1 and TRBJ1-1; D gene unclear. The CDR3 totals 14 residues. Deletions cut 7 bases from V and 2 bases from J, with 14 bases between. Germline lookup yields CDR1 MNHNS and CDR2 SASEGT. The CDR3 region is CASTGLKTNTEAFF. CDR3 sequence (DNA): TGTGCCAGCACTGGACTGAAGACTAACACTGAAGCTTTCTTT.

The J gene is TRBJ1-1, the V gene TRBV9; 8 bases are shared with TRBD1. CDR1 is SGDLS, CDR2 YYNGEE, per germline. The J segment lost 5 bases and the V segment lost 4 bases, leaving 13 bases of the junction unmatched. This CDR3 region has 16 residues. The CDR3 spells CASSLNPDREETEAFF. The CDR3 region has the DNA TGTGCCAGCAGCCTTAACCCGGACAGGGAGGAGACTGAAGCTTTCTTT. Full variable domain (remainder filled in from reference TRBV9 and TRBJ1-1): DSGVTQTPKHLITATGQRVTLRCSPRSGDLSVYWYQQSLDQGLQFLIQYYNGEERAKGNILERFSAQQFPDLHSELNLSSLELGDSALYFCASSLNPDREETEAFFGQGTRLTVV.